This paragraph reports one T cell receptor (beta chain). What it binds is unknown. This sample stems from a study of regulatory and conventional T cells in RAG deficiency. The data were produced by immunoSEQ multiplex PCR, yet TCRdb's version contains in-frame clones alone and is incomplete. The data hold over 7,000 clones, with about 90% observed a single time. CDR1 is LNHDA and CDR2 is SQIVND in the germline V gene (reference sequence). V was pared by 5 bases and J by 4 bases, with 7 bases of the junction left unmatched. This CDR3 is 14 amino acids long. Genomic DNA came from blood regulatory T cells gated CD4+ CD25-high CD127-low. Study-wide results and limits: Other subsets showed about 10-fold reductions, but Treg unique TCR beta sequences fell 95 to 100-fold in these patients.

The sample also formed part of further work on regulatory T cells. That study reports: Amplification used 52 TRBV primers and 13 TRBJ primers.

Sequencing was done on a sample of CD127- CD25+ CD4+ Tregs sorted from blood. The gene calls are TRBV19 and TRBJ1-2; 7 bases align to TRBD1. This clonotype was sampled from a human donor in good health. The CDR3 loop is CASSLRQGGYGYTF. The DNA of the CDR3 is TGTGCCAGTAGTCTACGACAGGGTGGCTATGGCTACACCTTC. Full variable domain (remainder filled in from reference TRBV19 and TRBJ1-2): DGGITQSPKYLFRKEGQNVTLSCEQNLNHDAMYWYRQDPGQGLRLIYYSQIVNDFQKGDIAEGYSVSREKKESFPLTVTSAQKNPTAFYLCASSLRQGGYGYTFGSGTRLTVV.